The 4 T cell receptor beta chains below were found in one sample sequenced in a study of Ad26.COV2.S vaccination and SARS-CoV-2 variants. The treatment: 15 to 20 received Ad26.COV2.S at low or high dose, single or two shots; about 5 received placebo; per-sample allocation not given. Sampling happened 63 days after the first vaccine or placebo injection. The assay was immunoSEQ multiplex PCR, and TCRdb's table has in-frame clones only and misses some. Of hundreds of thousands of clones in the sample, 85% to 90% are singletons; the top ten hold approximately 2.5%. The starting material was peripheral blood, obtained in a trial of Ad26.COV2.S vaccine versus placebo. These receptors all come from a person between 18 and 60 years old who received the Ad26.COV2.S COVID-19 vaccine or a placebo.

This chain links TRBV10-3 with TRBJ2-7, with D possibly matching TRBD2 (6 bases). This CDR3 has 14 residues. V gave up 10 bases and J gave up 1 base, with 17 bases separating them. The germline gives CDR1 ENHRY, CDR2 SYGVKD. CDR3 nucleotides: TGTGCCACTTCTCATCCGGAGGGGTCCTACGAGCAGTACGTC. Translating gives CATSHPEGSYEQYV.

The J gene is TRBJ2-2, the V gene TRBV5-4; no clear D. V gave up 0 bases and J gave up 1 base, with 7 bases separating them. From germline, CDR1 is SGHNT and CDR2 YYREEE (reference sequence). This CDR3 contains 15 residues. The CDR3 spells CASSLAKRNTGELFF. In DNA form, the CDR3 reads TGTGCCAGCAGCTTGGCCAAGCGGAACACCGGGGAGCTGTTTTTT.

The chain recombines TRBV3-1 (or the pseudogene TRBV3-2) with TRBJ2-1; D uncertain. Trimming stripped 4 bases from V and 0 bases from J, with 7 bases between. The CDR3 runs 14 residues. Germline CDR1 and CDR2: LGHDT and YNNKEL (reference sequence). CDR3 nucleotide sequence: TGTGCCAGCAGCCGCAGGTACTCCTACAATGAGCAGTTCTTC. Translating it yields CASSRRYSYNEQFF.

The gene calls are TRBV27 and TRBJ2-7; TRBD1 is a possible D gene (5 bases). The germline CDR1 and CDR2 sequences are MNHEY and SMNVEV (reference sequence). The CDR3 runs to 13 residues. Trimming left V 1 base short and J 4 bases short, with 8 bases between. In DNA form, the CDR3 reads TGTGCCAGCAGTTTATTTCAGGGTTACGAGCAGTACTTC. Its protein product is CASSLFQGYEQYF.